These T cell receptor beta chains were read from a single sample in a study of blood T cell repertoires in COVID-19. The assay was immunoSEQ multiplex PCR, and TCRdb's table has in-frame clones only and misses some. Among about 120,000 clones listed, around 86% were seen once. Sequencing used peripheral blood. The source of these receptors is an older woman with acute or convalescent COVID-19. The CDR3 runs from the conserved cysteine through the conserved F or W. Each record gives: clone size, D gene, V gene, CDR3 length, J gene, CDR3 protein, CDR3 DNA. A D gene is named only where the DNA matches it firmly. Clone size is given for some rows only: seen once, a few or many times, or a class if the clone is expanded.

clone size: once
D gene: -
V gene: TRBV2
CDR3 length: 15
J gene: TRBJ2-5
CDR3 protein: CASSLVTPARETQYF
CDR3 DNA: TGTGCCAGCAGCCTGGTGACTCCGGCCCGTGAGACCCAGTACTTC

clone size: once
D gene: TRBD2
V gene: TRBV9
CDR3 length: 17
J gene: TRBJ2-3
CDR3 protein: CASSVGLAGGSTDTQYF
CDR3 DNA: TGTGCCAGCAGCGTAGGACTAGCGGGGGGTAGCACAGATACGCAGTATTTT

clone size: -
D gene: -
V gene: TRBV30
CDR3 length: 12
J gene: TRBJ1-6
CDR3 protein: CAWGGSNSPLHF
CDR3 DNA: TGTGCCTGGGGGGGCAGTAATTCACCCCTCCACTTT

clone size: -
D gene: -
V gene: TRBV5-6
CDR3 length: 15
J gene: TRBJ1-5
CDR3 protein: CASSLLGQGNQPQHF
CDR3 DNA: TGTGCCAGCAGCTTGTTAGGGCAGGGGAATCAGCCCCAGCATTTT

clone size: few
D gene: -
V gene: TRBV11-2
CDR3 length: 14
J gene: TRBJ1-2
CDR3 protein: CASSPRRGAYGYTF
CDR3 DNA: TGTGCCAGCAGCCCAAGACGGGGGGCCTATGGCTACACCTTC

clone size: -
D gene: -
V gene: TRBV19
CDR3 length: 16
J gene: TRBJ2-1
CDR3 protein: CASSTLAGSSYNEQFF
CDR3 DNA: TGTGCCAGTAGTACTCTGGCGGGGAGTTCCTACAATGAGCAGTTCTTC

clone size: -
D gene: TRBD1
V gene: TRBV18
CDR3 length: 19
J gene: TRBJ1-2
CDR3 protein: CASSRQSSPFPDRDHGYTF
CDR3 DNA: TGTGCCAGCTCACGACAGTCCTCGCCTTTCCCGGACAGGGACCATGGCTACACCTTC

clone size: -
D gene: -
V gene: TRBV15
CDR3 length: 15
J gene: TRBJ1-1
CDR3 protein: CATSRGQRLNTEAFF
CDR3 DNA: TGTGCCACCAGCAGAGGACAGAGGTTGAACACTGAAGCTTTCTTT

clone size: -
D gene: TRBD1
V gene: TRBV6-5
CDR3 length: 14
J gene: TRBJ2-7
CDR3 protein: CASSLRTGLGEQYF
CDR3 DNA: TGTGCCAGCAGTCTTCGGACAGGGTTGGGCGAGCAGTACTTC

clone size: -
D gene: -
V gene: TRBV30
CDR3 length: 13
J gene: TRBJ1-1
CDR3 protein: CAWSVHVNTEAFF
CDR3 DNA: TGTGCCTGGAGTGTACATGTAAACACTGAAGCTTTCTTT

clone size: -
D gene: TRBD2
V gene: TRBV19
CDR3 length: 16
J gene: TRBJ2-3
CDR3 protein: CASSTTSGGSTDTQYF
CDR3 DNA: TGTGCCAGTAGTACGACTAGCGGGGGTAGCACAGATACGCAGTATTTT

clone size: -
D gene: -
V gene: TRBV5-1
CDR3 length: 14
J gene: TRBJ2-7
CDR3 protein: CASSFATSTYEQYF
CDR3 DNA: TGCGCCAGCAGCTTTGCGACTTCAACCTACGAGCAGTACTTC

clone size: once
D gene: TRBD1
V gene: TRBV3-1/TRBV3-2
CDR3 length: 15
J gene: TRBJ2-7
CDR3 protein: CASSLGRDRGYEQYF
CDR3 DNA: TGTGCCAGCAGTCTAGGTCGGGACAGGGGCTACGAGCAGTACTTC

clone size: -
D gene: -
V gene: TRBV7-9
CDR3 length: 17
J gene: TRBJ1-5
CDR3 protein: CASSLGVGGLSNQPQHF
CDR3 DNA: TGTGCCAGCAGCTTAGGGGTGGGGGGGCTAAGCAATCAGCCCCAGCATTTT

clone size: -
D gene: -
V gene: TRBV12-3/TRBV12-4
CDR3 length: 12
J gene: TRBJ1-1
CDR3 protein: CAVARRTVEAFF
CDR3 DNA: TGTGCGGTTGCTCGGAGGACGGTTGAAGCTTTCTTT

clone size: -
D gene: -
V gene: TRBV7-3
CDR3 length: 13
J gene: TRBJ2-1
CDR3 protein: CASSARGDNEQFF
CDR3 DNA: TGTGCCAGCAGCGCGCGGGGAGACAATGAGCAGTTCTTC

clone size: -
D gene: TRBD1
V gene: TRBV6-5
CDR3 length: 14
J gene: TRBJ2-1
CDR3 protein: CASHGTGLYNEQFF
CDR3 DNA: TGTGCCAGCCATGGGACAGGGTTGTACAATGAGCAGTTCTTC